These 16 T cell receptor beta chains share one sample of origin, sequenced in a study of CD8 T cells in Susac syndrome. Roughly 0.45 to 1 ug RNA was reverse transcribed with random hexamers. One entry per CDR3 protein, called by TCRdb with MiXCR from the immunoSEQ multiplex PCR reads. The top ten clones hold approximately 0.12% of a sample with roughly 120,000 distinct CDR3 sequences, roughly 94% of them seen once. What was sequenced was CD4+ T cells from PBMCs. The receptor source for this set is a human donor with multiple sclerosis.

The CDR3 here is CASSPREQNTEAFF. As DNA, the CDR3 is TGTGCCAGCTCACCAAGAGAACAGAACACTGAAGCTTTCTTT. The chain is built from TRBV18 and TRBJ1-1; no definite D call. Germline V CDR1 and CDR2: KGHSH, LQKENI. Trimming removed 2 bases at V and 1 base at J, with 8 bases between. The CDR3 spans 14 residues.

This clonotype has just one count. The chain uses TRBV12-3 or TRBV12-4 and TRBJ2-1; a possible D gene is TRBD1 (6 bases). CDR3 size: 17 residues. V was trimmed by 0 bases and J by 7 bases, leaving 19 bases between them. DNA of the CDR3: TGTGCCAGCAGTTTAGCTACAGGGCAGCCCTTAATTAATGAGCAGTTCTTC. This encodes CASSLATGQPLINEQFF.

This clonotype has a single count. The chain has TRBV12-3 or TRBV12-4 and TRBJ1-1, with no clear D. V lost 3 bases and J 2 bases, leaving 10 bases between the germline ends. The CDR3 has 14 amino acids. CDR3 amino acids: CASSLYSSNTEAFF. The CDR3 coding sequence is TGTGCCAGCAGTTTGTACAGTAGTAACACTGAAGCTTTCTTT.

In its sample, this clonotype was seen a few times. The CDR3: CASSFGSTDTQYF. In DNA form, the CDR3 reads TGTGCCAGCAGTTTTGGGAGCACAGATACGCAGTATTTT. V is TRBV27 and J is TRBJ2-3; D not certain. Germline V gene sequence: CDR1 MNHEY, CDR2 SMNVEV (reference sequence). This CDR3 region has 13 residues. The V end was cut by 3 bases, the J end by 0 bases, with 4 bases between.

This chain uses TRBV19 with TRBJ1-2, with D unresolved. This CDR3 has 12 amino acids. Per the germline V gene, CDR1 is LNHDA and CDR2 is SQIVND (reference sequence). Between the trimmed V and J ends, which lost 1 base and 10 bases, there was a span of 10 bases. CDR3 nucleotides: TGTGCCAGTAGTATAGCGTCCGGAGCCTACACCTTC. This gives the protein CASSIASGAYTF.

The chain carries TRBV2 and TRBJ1-5; the D is unclear. The CDR3 has 12 amino acids. CDR1 and CDR2 (germline): SNHLY, FYNNEI. V lost 3 bases and J 11 bases, leaving 11 bases between the germline ends. The chain's CDR3 is CASSDDTTSQHF. The CDR3 coding sequence is TGTGCCAGCAGTGACGACACCACGTCCCAGCATTTT.

This chain connects TRBV11-2 to TRBJ2-5; TRBD2 matches 11 bases. Per germline, CDR1 SGHAT and CDR2 FQNNGV. CDR3 length equals 14 residues. Trimming at V came to 3 bases and at J to 5 bases, leaving 2 bases not matched to a gene. CDR3 bases: TGTGCCAGCAGCTTTAGCGGGAGGGGGGAGACCCAGTACTTC. Its protein product is CASSFSGRGETQYF.

V and J are TRBV6-6 and TRBJ2-5; D could derive from TRBD1 or TRBD2 (6 bases each). The CDR3 consists of 14 residues. Germline V gives CDR1 MNHNY, CDR2 SVGAGI (reference sequence). Deletions cut 5 bases from V and 6 bases from J, with 16 bases between. CDR3: CASSRGPDLKTQYF. CDR3 in DNA: TGTGCCAGCAGTCGGGGGCCCGATTTGAAGACCCAGTACTTC.

V and J are TRBV6-2 or TRBV6-3 and TRBJ1-4; 7 bases map to TRBD1. Germline V gene sequence: CDR1 MNHEY, CDR2 SVGEGT. Losses at the gene ends were 7 bases for V and 8 bases for J; bases not matched to a gene: 4. The CDR3 is 12 residues long. The CDR3 protein is CASNRGEEKLFF. The CDR3 DNA follows: TGTGCCAGCAACAGGGGAGAGGAAAAACTGTTTTTT.

The chain couples TRBV27 to TRBJ2-2; 8 bases map to TRBD2. CDR1 and CDR2 (germline): MNHEY, SMNVEV (reference sequence). V shed 5 bases, J shed 1 base, and the junction held 9 bases outside the gene matches. The CDR3 is made up of 17 amino acids. Here the CDR3 DNA reads TGTGCCAGCAGTCTCCGTACGACTAGCGTGAACACCGGGGAGCTGTTTTTT. Its translation: CASSLRTTSVNTGELFF.

V usage is TRBV6-5 and J usage is TRBJ1-2; D possibly corresponds to TRBD1 (6 bases). Germline-derived CDR1 and CDR2 are MNHEY and SVGAGI. V was clipped by 0 bases and J by 8 bases, with 13 bases between them. The CDR3 is 14 amino acids. The CDR3 bases are TGTGCCAGCAGTTACTCTACCGGGACAAGGGGCTACACCTTC. This gives the protein CASSYSTGTRGYTF.

The genes are TRBV3-1 and TRBJ2-2; D unclear. V gave up 2 bases and J gave up 7 bases, with 5 bases separating them. Germline CDR1 LGHDT, CDR2 YNNKEL (reference sequence). CDR3 size: 12 residues. CDR3 loop: CASSQTNGELFF. The DNA for the CDR3 is TGTGCCAGCAGCCAAACTAACGGGGAGCTGTTTTTT.

The CDR3 coding sequence is TGTGCCAGCAGCGGGACAGGCGCATTGAACACTGAAGCTTTCTTT. This encodes CASSGTGALNTEAFF. The V gene is TRBV12-3 or TRBV12-4, the J gene TRBJ1-1; 8 bases line up with TRBD1. There are 15 residues in the CDR3. V lost 6 bases, J lost 0 bases, and 6 bases stayed unmatched.

V and J are TRBV20-1 and TRBJ2-1; no clear D gene. Trimming removed 4 bases at V and 0 bases at J, with 10 bases between. The CDR3 extends over 14 amino acids. From germline, CDR1 is DFQATT and CDR2 SNEGSKA (reference sequence). CDR3 nucleotides: TGCAGTGCTACGAGACACGGCTCCTACAATGAGCAGTTCTTC. This sequence encodes CSATRHGSYNEQFF.

V and J are TRBV14 and TRBJ2-7, with D unclear. Trimming removed 1 base at V and 5 bases at J, with 6 bases between. CDR3 length equals 12 residues. In germline, CDR1 is SGHDN, CDR2 FVKESK. The CDR3 DNA reads as TGTGCCAGCAGCCAAGTACGGGACGAGCAGTACTTC. Translating it yields CASSQVRDEQYF.

This CDR3 is CASSLIGGLSYEQYF. As DNA, the CDR3 is TGCGCCAGCAGCTTGATCGGGGGACTATCCTACGAGCAGTACTTC. V gene TRBV5-1 combines with J gene TRBJ2-7, with 7 nucleotides matching TRBD2. This CDR3 is 15 amino acids long. CDR1 and CDR2 from the germline V gene are SGHRS and YFSETQ. Trimming cost V 1 base and J 1 base; bases outside gene matches: 5.